This T cell receptor beta chain was recovered during a study of CD8+ T cells in alopecia areata (dated by TCRdb to between 2017 and 2018). About the investigation overall: The treated patients, all with moderate-to-severe alopecia areata, were enrolled in an open-label pilot trial of oral tofacitinib given at 5 to 10 mg twice daily. immunoSEQ multiplex PCR using 35 Vbeta forward primers and 13 Jbeta reverse primers was used to amplify TCRbeta CDR3 regions. Tofacitinib-treated patients had biopsies at baseline and at 4 and 24 weeks of treatment, with a later scalp biopsy in several patients. Human TCRbeta sequencing covered scalp tissue and sorted CD4+ and CD8+ peripheral blood T cells from patchy and totalis/universalis alopecia areata patients and healthy controls. RNA was extracted with the PAXgene miRNA kit for fixed scalp, the miRNeasy kit for PBMCs, and the RNeasy kit for mouse skin. The study used high-throughput TCRbeta sequencing to examine T cell clonal expansion in alopecia areata, in both the C3H/HeJ mouse model and human patients. Patients stayed on tofacitinib for 6 to 18 months and then had 6 months of follow-up off drug so that delayed response and recurrence could be assessed. Scalp clonality was compared among normal scalp (n=4), patchy alopecia areata scalp (n=8), and alopecia totalis/universalis scalp (n=8). Summary of the overall study and its limitations: Compared with mice, TCR sequences shared between patients were less clear, possibly partly because of HLA diversity across the patient population. Higher clonality and more expanded CD8+ clones were observed in lesional scalp than in normal scalp, particularly in alopecia totalis/universalis, a finding suggestive of antigenic drive. Scalp TCR repertoire analysis is complicated because resident alphabeta T cells in normal human skin are also sequenced, whereas mouse skin is dominated by gammadelta T cells.

From alopecia areata patients, peripheral blood was collected along with lesional scalp punch biopsies. PBMCs were isolated by density centrifugation and stained for CD3, CD4 and CD8, after which CD4+ and CD8+ T cells were sorted on a FACSAria. Preparation of the library involved the immunoSEQ multiplex PCR assay. RNA was extracted from all samples and reverse transcribed into cDNA as template for TCR sequencing. First-strand cDNA was synthesized with SuperScript III using a 2:1 mix of oligo-dT and random hexamers. A synthetic immune receptor repertoire was used to measure amplification bias, and any remaining bias was corrected computationally. The paper's processing steps were these. After raw reads were preprocessed to remove errors, the CDR3 was defined following IMGT conventions as running from the conserved cysteine to phenylalanine. Clonality was calculated as 1 minus Shannon entropy normalized by log2 of the number of productive unique TCRs. Scalp TCRbeta sequences were cross-referenced with sorted blood CD4 and CD8 repertoires so that the CD4 or CD8 identity of scalp clones could be inferred. Here the immuneACCESS table is served through TCRdb, limited to in-frame sequences with V and J called. Missing clones are a known gap in these copies; in checked studies unresolved V genes cover under half, and the rest lacks a known reason. V and J calls and clone size are given by that table; D and trimming were obtained from the DNA. Here the sample has roughly 150,000 clones; approximately 45% occur a single time. The ten biggest clones cover about 6.4% of the sample.

About this clone: The antigen it recognizes is unknown. Base-call qualities are not available, and no considerably larger clone is one nucleotide away.

The CDR3 runs 19 residues from the cysteine to the phenylalanine. The retained sequence is limited to the CDR3, 57 bases, with the frame set at the first base. CDR1 and CDR2, per the germline V gene (reference sequence), are MNHEY and SMNVEV. V gives up 6 bases and J gives up 1 base, and the segment between their germline ends measures 25 bases. The chain joins TRBV27 to TRBJ2-1; perhaps TRBD2 is the D gene, with 6 bases matching. The source of this sequence is a human donor with alopecia areata. Sequencing was performed on CD4+ T cells sorted from blood. The DNA sequence follows: TGTGCCAGCAGAATCGTCGGGGCCCTCCTAGCGCGATCCTACAATGAGCAGTTCTTC. Its product reads: CASRIVGALLARSYNEQFF.